One T cell receptor beta chain is described in this entry. Its specific antigen is unknown. No base quality information exists; no much larger clone differs at one position. V loses 7 bases, J loses 6 bases, and the germline ends lie 12 bases apart. From a lookup of the germline V gene, CDR1 and CDR2 are SGHAT and FQNNGV. From the cysteine up to the phenylalanine, the CDR3 has a length of 12 residues. Just the 36-base CDR3 DNA is kept, in frame starting at base 1. Receptor amplification or capture employed the immunoSEQ multiplex PCR assay. The clones in this table, taken by TCRdb from immuneACCESS, are in-frame only. Not every clone is retained; where verified, under half of the shortfall comes from an unresolved V gene, and the cause of the rest is unknown. This sample comprises 75,000 to 95,000 clones, about 95% of them detected only once. In total, the top ten clones hold approximately 0.37% of the sample.

This record comes from a study of technical replicates of blood from several donors (dated by TCRdb to about 2017). The clonotype originates from a human donor in good health. What was sequenced was T cells isolated from PBMCs. This chain joins TRBV11-2 to TRBJ1-2, with the identity of the D gene unclear. CDR3 protein: CASTRDRNGYTF. The nucleotide sequence is TGTGCCAGCACCCGGGATCGGAATGGCTACACCTTC.